A selection of T cell receptor beta chains follows, all from one sample in a study of blood T cell repertoires in COVID-19. The data were produced by immunoSEQ multiplex PCR, yet TCRdb's version contains in-frame clones alone and is incomplete. The data show some 120,000 clones, with roughly 90% seen just once and 3% to 4% held by the top ten. Sequenced material: peripheral blood. These receptors were obtained from a man aged 50 or older with active COVID-19. Both conserved end residues are part of each CDR3. Fields, in order: clone size, V gene, J gene, D gene, CDR3 protein, CDR3 DNA. A D gene is named only where the DNA matches it firmly. Not all rows give a size; the values are once, few, many and, for expanded clones, a class.

clone_size: .
v_call: TRBV2
j_call: TRBJ2-3
d_call: TRBD1
cdr3_aa: CASSTDRSTDTQYF
cdr3_nt: TGTGCCAGCAGCACGGACAGGAGCACAGATACGCAGTATTTT

clone_size: .
v_call: TRBV9
j_call: TRBJ2-7
d_call: .
cdr3_aa: CASSVGTVGSYEQYF
cdr3_nt: TGTGCCAGCAGCGTTGGTACAGTCGGATCCTACGAGCAGTACTTC

clone_size: .
v_call: TRBV18
j_call: TRBJ2-5
d_call: .
cdr3_aa: CASSPSARRETQYF
cdr3_nt: TGTGCCAGCTCACCCTCAGCGAGAAGAGAGACCCAGTACTTC

clone_size: .
v_call: TRBV11-3
j_call: TRBJ1-3
d_call: TRBD1
cdr3_aa: CASSLRQGPGNTIYF
cdr3_nt: TGTGCCAGCAGCCTTCGACAGGGCCCTGGAAACACCATATATTTT

clone_size: .
v_call: TRBV11-3
j_call: TRBJ2-5
d_call: TRBD2
cdr3_aa: CASSGPRTSGRTGQETQYF
cdr3_nt: TGTGCCAGCAGCGGGCCCAGGACTAGCGGGAGGACGGGACAAGAGACCCAGTACTTC

clone_size: .
v_call: TRBV5-4
j_call: TRBJ2-5
d_call: TRBD2
cdr3_aa: CASSPSTGGGETQYF
cdr3_nt: TGTGCCAGCAGCCCCTCCACCGGGGGGGGAGAGACCCAGTACTTC

clone_size: .
v_call: TRBV27
j_call: TRBJ1-6
d_call: .
cdr3_aa: CASRRGFGGKSNSPLHF
cdr3_nt: TGTGCCAGCAGAAGGGGTTTTGGAGGGAAGAGTAATTCACCCCTCCACTTT

clone_size: once
v_call: TRBV7-9
j_call: TRBJ2-2
d_call: TRBD2
cdr3_aa: CASSLSGGNTGELFF
cdr3_nt: TGTGCCAGCAGCTTAAGCGGGGGAAACACCGGGGAGCTGTTTTTT

clone_size: .
v_call: TRBV6-5
j_call: TRBJ2-1
d_call: .
cdr3_aa: CASVGGGSSYNEQFF
cdr3_nt: TGTGCCAGCGTGGGGGGCGGGAGCTCCTACAATGAGCAGTTCTTC

clone_size: .
v_call: TRBV24-1
j_call: TRBJ2-5
d_call: TRBD2
cdr3_aa: CATSDKTSGSRGETQYF
cdr3_nt: TGTGCCACCAGTGACAAGACTAGCGGGAGTCGTGGGGAGACCCAGTACTTC

clone_size: .
v_call: TRBV6-5
j_call: TRBJ2-7
d_call: .
cdr3_aa: CASILSRDTLREQYF
cdr3_nt: TGTGCCAGCATCCTTTCCCGGGACACATTACGAGAGCAGTACTTC

clone_size: .
v_call: TRBV30
j_call: TRBJ2-2
d_call: .
cdr3_aa: CAWSTLYGLADPSKGELFF
cdr3_nt: TGTGCCTGGAGTACTCTGTATGGGTTGGCGGATCCCTCGAAAGGGGAGCTGTTTTTT

clone_size: .
v_call: TRBV4-1
j_call: TRBJ1-4
d_call: TRBD1
cdr3_aa: CASSPQGAEKLFF
cdr3_nt: TGCGCCAGCAGCCCACAGGGGGCAGAAAAACTGTTTTTT

clone_size: once
v_call: TRBV25-1
j_call: TRBJ2-1
d_call: .
cdr3_aa: CASRSGYNEQFF
cdr3_nt: TGTGCCAGCCGGAGTGGTTACAATGAGCAGTTCTTC

clone_size: .
v_call: TRBV19
j_call: TRBJ1-2
d_call: .
cdr3_aa: CASIPDPGLEGYGYTF
cdr3_nt: TGTGCCAGTATCCCAGACCCGGGCCTCGAGGGCTATGGCTACACCTTC

clone_size: .
v_call: TRBV7-9
j_call: TRBJ2-2
d_call: .
cdr3_aa: CASSSLPDSMATGELFF
cdr3_nt: TGTGCCAGCAGCTCCCTCCCGGACTCCATGGCGACCGGGGAGCTGTTTTTT

clone_size: .
v_call: TRBV5-1
j_call: TRBJ2-1
d_call: .
cdr3_aa: CASSWGRRQEYNEQFF
cdr3_nt: TGCGCCAGCAGCTGGGGTAGGCGACAGGAGTACAATGAGCAGTTCTTC

clone_size: .
v_call: TRBV10-2
j_call: TRBJ2-3
d_call: TRBD2
cdr3_aa: CASSEPGLGADTQYF
cdr3_nt: TGCGCCAGCAGTGAGCCGGGACTAGGGGCAGATACGCAGTATTTT

clone_size: .
v_call: TRBV7-9
j_call: TRBJ2-1
d_call: .
cdr3_aa: CASTGLGLSSYNEQFF
cdr3_nt: TGTGCCAGCACTGGATTGGGCCTAAGCTCCTACAATGAGCAGTTCTTC

clone_size: .
v_call: TRBV19
j_call: TRBJ1-2
d_call: .
cdr3_aa: CASSIGRPSNYGYTF
cdr3_nt: TGTGCCAGTAGTATAGGGAGACCCTCTAACTATGGCTACACCTTC

clone_size: .
v_call: TRBV9
j_call: TRBJ1-3
d_call: .
cdr3_aa: CASSGAQGNTIYF
cdr3_nt: TGTGCCAGCAGCGGGGCCCAAGGAAACACCATATATTTT

clone_size: .
v_call: TRBV6-5
j_call: TRBJ2-3
d_call: .
cdr3_aa: CASLKIRGSTDTQYF
cdr3_nt: TGTGCCAGCCTTAAAATACGCGGAAGCACAGATACGCAGTATTTT

clone_size: .
v_call: TRBV27
j_call: TRBJ1-5
d_call: TRBD1
cdr3_aa: CASSRTGGFQPQHF
cdr3_nt: TGTGCCAGCAGCCGGACAGGGGGTTTCCAGCCCCAGCATTTT

clone_size: .
v_call: TRBV5-4
j_call: TRBJ2-3
d_call: .
cdr3_aa: CASSLAGAGTDTQYF
cdr3_nt: TGTGCCAGCAGCTTGGCCGGAGCGGGCACAGATACGCAGTATTTT

clone_size: .
v_call: TRBV19
j_call: TRBJ1-5
d_call: .
cdr3_aa: CASTGWGDQPQHF
cdr3_nt: TGTGCCAGTACCGGGTGGGGGGATCAGCCCCAGCATTTT

clone_size: .
v_call: TRBV5-1
j_call: TRBJ2-2
d_call: TRBD1
cdr3_aa: CASSLGQGASGELFF
cdr3_nt: TGCGCCAGCAGCTTGGGACAGGGGGCGTCCGGGGAGCTGTTTTTT

clone_size: .
v_call: TRBV27
j_call: TRBJ1-2
d_call: .
cdr3_aa: CASSLSLGGKRETGRPISGYGYTF
cdr3_nt: TGTGCCAGCAGTTTATCTTTAGGGGGTAAGCGGGAGACAGGCCGACCCATAAGCGGCTATGGCTACACCTTC

clone_size: .
v_call: TRBV7-9
j_call: TRBJ2-3
d_call: TRBD2
cdr3_aa: CASSLDREGDTQYF
cdr3_nt: TGTGCCAGCAGCTTAGACCGGGAGGGTGATACGCAGTATTTT

clone_size: .
v_call: TRBV7-9
j_call: TRBJ2-1
d_call: .
cdr3_aa: CASRLLSGNEQFF
cdr3_nt: TGTGCCAGCAGACTGCTGTCAGGCAATGAGCAGTTCTTC

clone_size: .
v_call: TRBV19
j_call: TRBJ2-1
d_call: .
cdr3_aa: CASSINSYNEQFF
cdr3_nt: TGTGCCAGTAGTATCAACTCCTACAATGAGCAGTTCTTC